These 2 T cell receptor beta chains originate from one sample sequenced in a study of PD-L1 blockade in urothelial cancer. Regarding time point: pretreatment peripheral blood. Repertoires were generated with immunoSEQ multiplex PCR, while TCRdb's copy carries only in-frame clones and drops some. The sample shows around 130,000 clones, roughly 83% of them seen only once. Sequences were derived from PBMCs, sampled around atezolizumab (anti-PD-L1) treatment. The receptors come from a man aged 45-60 years with urothelial cancer.

The CDR3 sequence is CASSGTGTSRAPLHF. The DNA of the CDR3 is TGTGCCAGCAGCGGGACCGGGACATCCCGGGCACCCCTCCACTTT. The chain recombines TRBV7-9 with TRBJ1-6, with D maybe TRBD1 (6 bases). V gave up 5 bases and J gave up 11 bases, with 19 bases separating them. Per the germline V gene, CDR1 is SEHNR and CDR2 is FQNEAQ (reference sequence). The CDR3 is 15 amino acids.

CDR3 DNA: TGTGCCAGCAGCCCCTCAGCGGCCGACGGGTACAATGAGCAGTTCTTC. The encoded protein is CASSPSAADGYNEQFF. The chain links TRBV2 to TRBJ2-1, with D tentatively TRBD2 (5 bases). Trimming stripped 6 bases from V and 4 bases from J, with 19 bases between. The CDR3 extends over 16 amino acids. Germline V gene sequence: CDR1 SNHLY, CDR2 FYNNEI.